What follows is one T cell receptor (beta chain) and its context. This sample stems from a study of blood T cell repertoires in COVID-19. In the study overall: Both acute and convalescent COVID-19 samples were obtained from the United States, Italy and Spain. PBMCs, B-cell-depleted T cells, or T cells provided the cDNA or gDNA that made up the material.

CDR1 and CDR2 from the germline V gene are SGHAT and FQNNGV. This CDR3 is built from 14 residues. V lost 7 bases, J lost 6 bases, and 15 bases lay in between. Methods used by the authors: Counts of nucleated cells, estimated from reference gene primer amplification, were obtained. Clones were sequenced by immunoSEQ multiplex PCR, and TCRdb holds only the in-frame ones, with some missing. The V and J calls and clone size come from that table; D and trimming were worked out from the DNA. The data show almost 70,000 clones, about 91% seen once. The receptor comes from a woman between 70 and 85 years old with acute or convalescent COVID-19. The rearrangement uses TRBV11-2 and TRBJ2-2; D not resolved. Sequences were obtained from peripheral blood. The chain's CDR3 is CASTLTVPPGELFF. In DNA form, the CDR3 reads TGTGCCAGCACACTAACGGTCCCGCCCGGGGAGCTGTTTTTT.